The 3 T cell receptor beta chains below all came from one sample that was sequenced in a study of regulatory T cells. Study conclusions and caveats: Hydrophobic residues at CDR3 positions 6 and 7 were enriched in conventional CD4+ T cells of CD3G-deficient patients.

The PCR used 52 TRBV and 13 TRBJ primers. The protocol was immunoSEQ multiplex PCR, while the TCRdb copy is restricted to in-frame clones and leaves out a portion. This table has 20,000 to 25,000 clones, nearly 90% appearing once. Their specific antigens are unknown. Sequencing used conventional CD4+ T cells sorted from blood. The receptors come from a child aged 5 to 17 with CD3G deficiency.

The V call is TRBV5-1, the J call TRBJ2-7; 10 bases align to TRBD1. Germline CDR1 SGHRS, CDR2 YFSETQ. Losses at the gene ends were 0 bases for V and 6 bases for J; bases not matched to a gene: 9. This CDR3 region has 16 residues. Here the CDR3 reads CASSLATGQGTGEQYF. CDR3 bases: TGCGCCAGCAGCTTGGCAACGGGACAGGGGACGGGCGAGCAGTACTTC.

This clone was seen more than once but under ten times. V is TRBV28 and J is TRBJ1-5; 9 bases line up with TRBD1. The CDR3 totals 16 residues. The V and J ends lost 5 bases and 5 bases, in that order; junction bases with no gene match: 10. CDR1 is MDHEN, CDR2 SYDVKM, per germline. The CDR3 is CASSHKPGQGHQPQHF. CDR3 DNA sequence: TGTGCCAGCAGTCATAAGCCGGGACAGGGACATCAGCCCCAGCATTTT.

With regard to this clone: The sample carries other DNA sequences with the same CDR3. V is TRBV6-1 and J is TRBJ2-7; D not resolved. The V gene's germline CDR1 is MNHNS and CDR2 SASEGT. The CDR3 has 12 residues. Deletions cut 6 bases from V and 0 bases from J, with 6 bases between. The CDR3 DNA follows: TGTGCCAGCAGAGGTTCCTCCTACGAGCAGTACTTC. Its translation is CASRGSSYEQYF.